This record looks at one T cell receptor (beta chain) sequence and its context. Its antigen is unknown. The data derive from a study of cytomegalovirus exposure and HLA in healthy donors. CDR1 is SGHTA, CDR2 FQGNSA, per germline. CDR3 length equals 13 residues. The V end lost 5 bases, the J end lost 4 bases, and 11 bases lay between the germline ends. Primers: 60 Vbeta forward and 13 Jbeta reverse. Only in-frame clones appear in the TCRdb table, and some are missing; sequencing was by immunoSEQ multiplex PCR. Of over 150,000 clones listed, 65% to 80% are singletons. Study findings and constraints: Through in vitro validation, three CMV-associated chains were shown to be specific for CMV antigens. In a later analysis, the majority of CMV-associated beta chains seemingly showed HLA restriction.

This receptor was obtained from a woman between 50 and 59 years old in good health and CMV-seropositive. The chain is built from TRBV7-2 and TRBJ1-2, with unresolved D. The sequencing sample was made of PBMCs. CDR3 in DNA: TGTGCCAGCAGCGTCGATGGACTCTATGGCTACACCTTC. It translates to CASSVDGLYGYTF. Together with reference TRBV7-2 and TRBJ1-2, the CDR3 gives the full variable domain: GAGVSQSPSNKVTEKGKDVELRCDPISGHTALYWYRQSLGQGLEFLIYFQGNSAPDKSGLPSDRFSAERTGGSVSTLTIQRTQQEDSAVYLCASSVDGLYGYTFGSGTRLTVV.